The next 2 T cell receptor beta chains were all read from a single sample in a study of CD8+ T cells in alopecia areata. Extraction of RNA preceded its reverse transcription into cDNA, which served as the sequencing template. Sequencing was performed with immunoSEQ multiplex PCR; in TCRdb, only in-frame clones are kept and a portion is missing. The sample records fewer than 200,000 clones, about 54% being singletons. Treatment defined: oral pan-JAK inhibitor, 5-10 mg twice daily. This material consisted of CD4+ T cells sorted from blood, taken at approximately week 61, from a patient treated with tofacitinib. The receptors were gathered from a human donor with alopecia areata.

The chain links TRBV7-3 to TRBJ2-1; TRBD1 agrees at 8 bases. Germline assignment: CDR1 SGHTA and CDR2 FQGTGA. J lost 7 bases, V lost 5 bases, and 4 bases had no gene match. The CDR3 consists of 13 residues. CDR3 coding DNA: TGTGCCAGCAGCGTCCGACAGGGGAATGAGCAGTTCTTC. Translated: CASSVRQGNEQFF.

The gene calls are TRBV7-3 and TRBJ2-6; D is uncertain. CDR1 and CDR2 from the germline V gene are SGHTA and FQGTGA. The CDR3 consists of 13 residues. V shed 4 bases and J shed 1 base, with 2 bases lying between them. Here the CDR3 DNA reads TGTGCCAGCAGCTGGTCTGGGGCCAACGTCCTGACTTTC. It specifies CASSWSGANVLTF.